A single sample is the source of the 3 T cell receptor beta chains below, sequenced in a study of blood T cell repertoires in COVID-19. Some clones are missing from TCRdb's copy, which holds only in-frame ones; the method was immunoSEQ multiplex PCR. Of 60,000 or so clones detected, nearly 90% appear once; the ten largest clones hold about an eighth. The sample consisted of peripheral blood. These receptors originate from a man in his sixties with active COVID-19.

This clone was detected only once. V usage is TRBV11-2 and J usage is TRBJ1-1; 7 nucleotides match TRBD1. Losses at the gene ends were 1 base for V and 3 bases for J; bases not matched to a gene: 8. The V gene's germline CDR1 is SGHAT and CDR2 FQNNGV. The CDR3 is 16 amino acids. The CDR3 region is CASSLVQGVVYTEAFF. CDR3 DNA: TGTGCCAGCAGCTTAGTTCAGGGGGTCGTATACACTGAAGCTTTCTTT.

V is TRBV20-1 and J is TRBJ1-5; D is ambiguous. Deletions cut 3 bases from V and 6 bases from J, with 9 bases between. In germline, CDR1 is DFQATT, CDR2 SNEGSKA (reference sequence). CDR3 length: 12 amino acids. The CDR3 reads CSASGGAQPQHF. The DNA of the CDR3 is TGCAGTGCTAGTGGAGGTGCTCAGCCCCAGCATTTT.

The chain couples TRBV5-6 to TRBJ1-6; 7 bases map to TRBD1. Germline V gene data show CDR1 as SGHDT and CDR2 as YYEEEE. This CDR3 is 14 amino acids long. V was pared by 4 bases and J by 11 bases, with 9 bases of the junction left unmatched. The CDR3 DNA reads TGTGCCAGCAGCCAAACAGGGGAGAGGGCACCCCTCCACTTT. Translation gives CASSQTGERAPLHF. Full variable domain (missing parts from reference TRBV5-6 and TRBJ1-6): DAGVTQSPTHLIKTRGQQVTLRCSPKSGHDTVSWYQQALGQGPQFIFQYYEEEERQRGNFPDRFSGHQFPNYSSELNVNALLLGDSALYLCASSQTGERAPLHFGNGTRLTVT.